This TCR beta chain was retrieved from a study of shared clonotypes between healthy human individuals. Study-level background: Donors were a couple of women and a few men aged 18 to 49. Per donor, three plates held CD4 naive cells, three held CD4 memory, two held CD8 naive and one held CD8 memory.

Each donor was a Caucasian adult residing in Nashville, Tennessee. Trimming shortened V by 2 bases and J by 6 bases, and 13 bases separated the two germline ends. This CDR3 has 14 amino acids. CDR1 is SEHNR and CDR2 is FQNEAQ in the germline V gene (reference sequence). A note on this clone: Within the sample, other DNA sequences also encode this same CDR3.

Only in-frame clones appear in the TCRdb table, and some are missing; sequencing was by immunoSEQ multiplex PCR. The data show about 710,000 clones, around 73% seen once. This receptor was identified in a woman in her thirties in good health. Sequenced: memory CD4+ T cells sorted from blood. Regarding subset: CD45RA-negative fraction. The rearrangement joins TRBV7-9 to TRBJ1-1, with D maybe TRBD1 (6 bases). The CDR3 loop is CASSLSAGVPEAFF. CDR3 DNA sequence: TGTGCCAGCAGCTTATCGGCAGGGGTTCCTGAAGCTTTCTTT.